A selection of T cell receptor beta chains follows, all from one sample in a study of monozygotic twins with inflammatory bowel disease. TCRdb reworked the 5' RACE reads into one entry per CDR3 protein, no DNA. The sample has roughly 330,000 distinct CDR3 sequences; the top ten hold 2%. Sequenced sample: blood. The receptors come from a human donor with ulcerative colitis or Crohn's disease, or a healthy co-twin of an affected twin (not recorded which). CDR3s include the opening cysteine and the closing phenylalanine or tryptophan. Each record gives: J gene, V gene, CDR3 protein.

j_gene: TRBJ1-5
v_gene: TRBV20-1
CDR3aa: CSARVSVGQPQHF

j_gene: TRBJ2-2
v_gene: TRBV28
CDR3aa: CASSLLGGELFF

j_gene: TRBJ2-2
v_gene: TRBV6-2/TRBV6-3
CDR3aa: CASSLSSGKPGELFF

j_gene: TRBJ1-5
v_gene: TRBV7-9
CDR3aa: CATPHSYSNQPQHF

j_gene: TRBJ1-5
v_gene: TRBV20-1
CDR3aa: CSARLDRGNQPQHF

j_gene: TRBJ1-3
v_gene: TRBV20-1
CDR3aa: CSAREGGVGNTIYF

j_gene: TRBJ2-4
v_gene: TRBV7-9
CDR3aa: CASSTATDLLAKNIQYF

j_gene: TRBJ1-1
v_gene: TRBV6-5
CDR3aa: CASSYSGEARLAEAFF

j_gene: TRBJ2-2
v_gene: TRBV7-9
CDR3aa: CASSSESGELFF

j_gene: TRBJ2-7
v_gene: TRBV5-1
CDR3aa: CASSSVASAYEQYF

j_gene: TRBJ2-5
v_gene: TRBV20-1
CDR3aa: CSARDAQERRETQYF

j_gene: TRBJ2-1
v_gene: TRBV5-1
CDR3aa: CASGPYLGLHNEQFF

j_gene: TRBJ1-1
v_gene: TRBV30
CDR3aa: CAWSDMNTEAFF

j_gene: TRBJ2-1
v_gene: TRBV5-6
CDR3aa: CASSVLLSYNEQFF

j_gene: TRBJ2-2
v_gene: TRBV7-9
CDR3aa: CASRRAGPNTGELFF

j_gene: TRBJ2-7
v_gene: TRBV5-4
CDR3aa: CASSSGTALYEQYF

j_gene: TRBJ2-1
v_gene: TRBV9
CDR3aa: CASSVGGGGSYNEQFF

j_gene: TRBJ1-5
v_gene: TRBV19
CDR3aa: CASSMNWDQPQHF

j_gene: TRBJ1-2
v_gene: TRBV5-1
CDR3aa: CASSLGSFGYTF

j_gene: TRBJ1-1
v_gene: TRBV20-1
CDR3aa: CSALTGPNTEAFF

j_gene: TRBJ1-5
v_gene: TRBV28
CDR3aa: CASTAYSNQPQHF

j_gene: TRBJ2-3
v_gene: TRBV9
CDR3aa: CASSVGTGGGTDTQYF

j_gene: TRBJ2-1
v_gene: TRBV5-4
CDR3aa: CAVPGTSGSNEQFF

j_gene: TRBJ2-2
v_gene: TRBV20-1
CDR3aa: CSAPGQGYTGELFF

j_gene: TRBJ1-2
v_gene: TRBV25-1
CDR3aa: CASSESWTGHGYTF

j_gene: TRBJ1-3
v_gene: TRBV4-1
CDR3aa: CASSTTAAGNTIYF

j_gene: TRBJ2-7
v_gene: TRBV2
CDR3aa: CASSPNPYEQYF

j_gene: TRBJ2-7
v_gene: TRBV20-1
CDR3aa: CSAETGGAPYEQYF

j_gene: TRBJ2-1
v_gene: TRBV7-9
CDR3aa: CASSLELAGVPEFF

j_gene: TRBJ2-3
v_gene: TRBV27
CDR3aa: CASSWTARITDTQYF

j_gene: TRBJ2-2
v_gene: TRBV6-4
CDR3aa: CASSRDFNTGELFF

j_gene: TRBJ1-3
v_gene: TRBV15
CDR3aa: CATSRVWQTEAGPGNTIYF

j_gene: TRBJ2-2
v_gene: TRBV27
CDR3aa: CASSWRGGFTANTGELFF

j_gene: TRBJ2-6
v_gene: TRBV18
CDR3aa: CASSPGVPSGANVLTF

j_gene: TRBJ1-6
v_gene: TRBV12-3/TRBV12-4
CDR3aa: CASTPGTGGTVFGSPLHF

j_gene: TRBJ1-2
v_gene: TRBV20-1
CDR3aa: CSARGSAPGGYTF

j_gene: TRBJ2-5
v_gene: TRBV12-3/TRBV12-4
CDR3aa: CASSSIPKETQYF

j_gene: TRBJ1-2
v_gene: TRBV5-1
CDR3aa: CASSPDVGYGYTF